These 20 T cell receptor beta chains were sequenced from one sample in a study of T cells in localized non-small cell lung cancer (dated by TCRdb to 2020 to 2022). Library creation used the immunoSEQ multiplex PCR assay. Imported from immuneACCESS, the table was reduced by TCRdb to in-frame sequences with V and J called. These copies leave out some clones; in studies compared against another copy, an unresolved V gene accounts for under half, and the cause of the remainder is not known. This sample holds over a thousand clones; 24% were observed only once. Of the sample, around 20% falls within the top ten clones. The starting material was normal lung tissue next to the tumor, obtained before any cancer treatment. Receptor source: a man between 40 and 70 years old with stage III squamous cell lung carcinoma.

The rearrangement links TRBV6-8 to TRBJ2-7; D uncertain. Trimming cost V 6 bases and J 2 bases, with 8 bases left between them. This CDR3 region has 12 residues. Germline CDR1 MNHGY, CDR2 SAAAGT. The CDR3 loop is CASSGTAYEQYF. As DNA, the CDR3 is TGTGCCAGCAGCGGCACGGCCTACGAGCAGTACTTC.

The rearrangement joins TRBV28 to TRBJ2-7, with D possibly called TRBD1 or TRBD2 (5 bases each). V shed 6 bases and J shed 0 bases, with 18 bases lying between them. The germline gives CDR1 MDHEN, CDR2 SYDVKM. The CDR3 totals 16 residues. The CDR3 nucleotides are TGTGCCAGCAGCCTCCCCCCCCCGGGGCTCTCCTACGAGCAGTACTTC. This gives the protein CASSLPPPGLSYEQYF.

This clone was recorded a few times. V gene TRBV12-5 combines with J gene TRBJ2-2, with D possibly TRBD2 on 7 matching bases. The germline gives CDR1 LGHNT, CDR2 FRNRAP. This CDR3 has 15 residues. The CDR3 spells CASRRGGAQAGELFF. DNA for the CDR3: TGTGCCAGCCGTAGAGGGGGGGCTCAAGCCGGGGAGCTGTTTTTT.

This clone showed up just a few times. The rearrangement joins TRBV14 to TRBJ1-6; D is uncertain. The germline CDR1 and CDR2 sequences are SGHDN and FVKESK. This CDR3 has 13 residues. The V gene lost 4 bases and the J gene lost 10 bases, with 11 bases spanning the gap. The CDR3, as DNA: TGTGCCAGCAGCCCCGGCGGCGCATCACCCCTCCACTTT. Protein product: CASSPGGASPLHF.

The chain recombines TRBV19 with TRBJ2-3, with D uncertain. The germline V gene encodes CDR1 LNHDA and CDR2 SQIVND (reference sequence). The CDR3 runs to 14 residues. The ends were cut back, 1 base at V and 2 bases at J, with 7 bases in the middle. The CDR3 spells CASSIGRNTDTQYF. The CDR3 DNA reads as TGTGCCAGTAGTATAGGACGGAACACAGATACGCAGTATTTT.

The chain couples TRBV28 to TRBJ2-7; 8 bases align to TRBD2. The V gene end was trimmed by 6 bases and the J gene end by 4 bases; junction bases not matched to a gene: 11. This CDR3 spans 15 amino acids. Per germline, CDR1 MDHEN and CDR2 SYDVKM. For the CDR3, the DNA is TGTGCCAGCAGCCTCCCCCCGGGACTAGTTTACGAGCAGTACTTC. This translates into CASSLPPGLVYEQYF.

By frequency in the sample, this clone is hyperexpanded. The rearrangement uses TRBV10-2 and TRBJ1-1; D uncertain. Trimming removed 7 bases at V and 0 bases at J, with 6 bases between. The CDR3 spans 12 residues. Per the germline V gene, CDR1 is WSHSY and CDR2 is SAAADI. The CDR3 DNA follows: TGCGCCAGCAAAACCATGAACACTGAAGCTTTCTTT. This gives the protein CASKTMNTEAFF.

This clone was seen a handful of times. The CDR3, as DNA: TGTGCCAGCAGCCCAAGCGGGGGGGGTCTGGGGCAGCCCCAGCATTTT. It is translated as CASSPSGGGLGQPQHF. V is TRBV11-3 and J is TRBJ1-5, with a possible D match to TRBD1 (5 bases). The CDR3 length is 16 residues. Trimming removed 5 bases at V and 7 bases at J, with 21 bases between. CDR1 SGHNT and CDR2 YENEEA come from the germline V gene. The variable domain in full, with the rest retrieved from reference TRBV11-3 and TRBJ1-5, is EAGVVQSPRYKIIEKKQPVAFWCNPISGHNTLYWYLQNLGQGPELLIRYENEEAVDDSQLPKDRFSAERLKGVDSTLKIQPAELGDSAVYLCASSPSGGGLGQPQHFGDGTRLSIL.

The chain joins TRBV14 to TRBJ2-6; maybe TRBD1 (6 bases). The CDR3 covers 16 residues. CDR1 is SGHDN and CDR2 is FVKESK in the germline V gene. Trimming removed 2 bases at V and 4 bases at J, with 12 bases between. As DNA, the CDR3 is TGTGCCAGCAGCCAAACAGGGTTTTCAGGGGCCAACGTCCTGACTTTC. Amino acid sequence: CASSQTGFSGANVLTF. The full variable domain, in which reference TRBV14 and TRBJ2-6 provide the parts outside the CDR3, is EAGVTQFPSHSVIEKGQTVTLRCDPISGHDNLYWYRRVMGKEIKFLLHFVKESKQDESGMPNNRFLAERTGGTYSTLKVQPAELEDSGVYFCASSQTGFSGANVLTFGAGSRLTVL.

V is TRBV23-1 and J is TRBJ1-1; D gene unclear. TRBV23-1 is known as an ORF, though its function is uncertain. The length of the CDR3 is 13 residues. The germline V and J ends were trimmed by 6 bases and 4 bases, with 12 bases remaining between them. The CDR3 loop reads CASSLGFGTEAFF. CDR3 nucleotide sequence: TGCGCCAGCAGCTTGGGTTTCGGCACTGAAGCTTTCTTT.

This chain joins TRBV9 and TRBJ1-2; D might be TRBD1 (6 bases). V was clipped by 0 bases and J by 2 bases, with 17 bases between them. The CDR3 length is 17 residues. CDR1 SGDLS and CDR2 YYNGEE come from the germline V gene. This CDR3 reads CASSVAIQTGANYGYTF. CDR3 nucleotides: TGTGCCAGCAGCGTAGCTATACAGACAGGCGCGAACTATGGCTACACCTTC.

A note on this clone: An end of the junction does not agree with germline; a read error may underlie this. The CDR3 DNA reads as TGCGCCAGCAGTGAGTCGACAGTTATGAAGACTGAAGCTTTCTTT. Encoded protein: CASSESTVMKTEAFF. This rearrangement joins TRBV10-1 to TRBJ1-1; TRBD1 is a possible D gene (5 bases). Per germline, CDR1 WNHNN and CDR2 SYGVQD (reference sequence). The CDR3 sequence is 15 residues long.

This clone was seen only a few times. J is TRBJ1-4 and V is TRBV6-8; maybe TRBD1 (5 bases). The germline V gene has CDR1 MNHGY and CDR2 SAAAGT. The CDR3 contains 16 residues. V was pared by 6 bases and J by 4 bases, with 18 bases between. The CDR3, as DNA: TGTGCCAGCAGCGCCGGGAGGGACGGGATTAATGAAAAACTGTTTTTT. Its translation is CASSAGRDGINEKLFF.

There are a few counts of this clone. The genes are TRBV11-3 and TRBJ2-1; the D is unclear. Trimming removed 3 bases at V and 5 bases at J, with 11 bases between. The CDR3 is 14 residues long. The germline V gene has CDR1 SGHNT and CDR2 YENEEA. The CDR3 bases are TGTGCCAGCAGCTTGGTTTGGCGTAACAATGAGCAGTTCTTC. Translation gives CASSLVWRNNEQFF.

This clone is labeled large. CDR3 sequence reads: CASREGATNEKLFF. The CDR3 nucleotides are TGTGCCAGCAGGGAGGGGGCAACTAATGAAAAACTGTTTTTT. This chain joins TRBV9 and TRBJ1-4; weak D call: TRBD1 (6 bases). This CDR3 region has 14 residues. Germline V CDR1 and CDR2: SGDLS, YYNGEE. V lost 5 bases to trimming and J lost 0 bases, with 8 bases between them.

This clone was counted only a few times. The J gene is TRBJ1-6, the V gene TRBV9, with D possibly matching TRBD1 (5 bases). The length of the CDR3 is 13 residues. CDR1 SGDLS and CDR2 YYNGEE come from the germline V gene. The V end lost 5 bases, the J end lost 2 bases, and 5 bases lay between the germline ends. Here the CDR3 reads CASRGAYNSPLHF. The CDR3 DNA follows: TGTGCCAGCAGGGGGGCCTATAATTCACCCCTCCACTTT.

Judged by abundance, this clone is large. The chain carries TRBV11-3 and TRBJ2-7; TRBD2 aligns across 15 bases. Germline CDR1 SGHNT, CDR2 YENEEA. V shed 2 bases, J shed 0 bases, and the junction held 8 bases outside the gene matches. This CDR3 comprises 19 residues. Written as DNA, the CDR3 is TGTGCCAGCAGCTTAATCTATGGGGGACTAGCGGGAGGCTCCTACGAGCAGTACTTC. Protein: CASSLIYGGLAGGSYEQYF.

The CDR3 DNA reads TGCGCCAGCAAGTCCGGGACAAACTACGAGCAGTACGTC. The encoded protein is CASKSGTNYEQYV. The chain carries TRBV10-2 and TRBJ2-7; D perhaps matches TRBD1 (6 bases). V lost 7 bases to trimming and J lost 3 bases, with 13 bases between them. Germline CDR1 reads WSHSY; CDR2 reads SAAADI. This CDR3 spans 13 amino acids.

The V call is TRBV11-3, the J call TRBJ1-2, with D perhaps TRBD1 (5 bases). V was cut by 5 bases and J by 10 bases, with 20 bases left in between. Looked up from germline, CDR1 is SGHNT and CDR2 is YENEEA. The CDR3 runs 14 residues. CDR3 amino acids: CASSQVGRGPYYTF. The CDR3 region has the DNA TGTGCCAGCAGCCAAGTTGGGCGGGGACCTTACTACACCTTC.

This clone has more than one count but fewer than ten. V is TRBV11-3 and J is TRBJ2-2; D is possibly TRBD2 (6 bases). This CDR3 is built from 15 residues. The V and J ends lost 3 bases and 10 bases respectively, with 18 bases between them. The V gene's germline CDR1 is SGHNT and CDR2 YENEEA. The CDR3 reads CASSLVGGRRLELFF. The CDR3 nucleotides read TGTGCCAGCAGCTTGGTCGGGGGAAGGAGGTTGGAGCTGTTTTTT.